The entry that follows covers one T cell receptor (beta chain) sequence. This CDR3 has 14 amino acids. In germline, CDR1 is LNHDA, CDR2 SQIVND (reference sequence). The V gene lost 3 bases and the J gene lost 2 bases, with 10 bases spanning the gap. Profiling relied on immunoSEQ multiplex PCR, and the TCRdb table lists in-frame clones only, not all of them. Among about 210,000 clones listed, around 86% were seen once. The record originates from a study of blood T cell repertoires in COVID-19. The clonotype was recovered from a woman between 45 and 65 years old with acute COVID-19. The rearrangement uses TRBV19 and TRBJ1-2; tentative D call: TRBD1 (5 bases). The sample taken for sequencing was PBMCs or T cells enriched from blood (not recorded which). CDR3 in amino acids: CASSMWGTNYGYTF. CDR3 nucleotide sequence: TGTGCCAGTAGTATGTGGGGCACCAACTATGGCTACACCTTC.